These T cell receptor beta chains were read from a single sample in a study of blood T cell repertoires in COVID-19. The table came from immunoSEQ multiplex PCR; TCRdb's copy has only in-frame clones and leaves some out. The data contain fewer than 250,000 clones, around 90% of them seen just once; the ten biggest clones take up under 4.5%. Sequencing was performed on PBMCs or T cells enriched from blood (not recorded which). These receptors all come from a woman in her 30s who had been exposed to COVID-19. Both conserved end residues are part of each CDR3. The order of the fields is clone size, J gene, V gene, D gene, CDR3 protein, CDR3 DNA. D genes are given only for firm matches. Size tells how often a clone was seen (once, few, many) or the class of an expanded clone, and some rows leave it out.

abundance: .
j_gene: TRBJ1-2
v_gene: TRBV30
d_gene: .
CDR3aa: CAWSVGLGPYGYTF
CDR3nt: TGTGCCTGGAGTGTAGGTCTGGGCCCCTATGGCTACACCTTC

abundance: .
j_gene: TRBJ2-3
v_gene: TRBV10-3
d_gene: TRBD2
CDR3aa: CAIRLAGNTDTQYF
CDR3nt: TGTGCCATCAGGCTAGCGGGAAACACAGATACGCAGTATTTT

abundance: .
j_gene: TRBJ2-2
v_gene: TRBV5-4
d_gene: .
CDR3aa: CASSRDSGVGELFF
CDR3nt: TGTGCCAGCAGCCGGGACTCGGGCGTCGGGGAGCTGTTTTTT

abundance: .
j_gene: TRBJ1-2
v_gene: TRBV30
d_gene: TRBD1
CDR3aa: CALSDSDRAYGYTF
CDR3nt: TGTGCCTTGTCCGACTCGGACAGGGCCTATGGCTACACCTTC

abundance: .
j_gene: TRBJ2-2
v_gene: TRBV5-1
d_gene: .
CDR3aa: CASSPPGNPNTGELFF
CDR3nt: TGCGCCAGCAGCCCCCCAGGGAACCCGAACACCGGGGAGCTGTTTTTT

abundance: .
j_gene: TRBJ1-2
v_gene: TRBV30
d_gene: .
CDR3aa: CAWAGQSNYGYTF
CDR3nt: TGTGCCTGGGCCGGACAGTCTAACTATGGCTACACCTTC

abundance: .
j_gene: TRBJ2-2
v_gene: TRBV9
d_gene: .
CDR3aa: CASSVGSANTGELFF
CDR3nt: TGTGCCAGCAGCGTAGGTAGCGCGAACACCGGGGAGCTGTTTTTT

abundance: .
j_gene: TRBJ1-1
v_gene: TRBV4-2
d_gene: TRBD1
CDR3aa: CASREGGMDTEAFF
CDR3nt: TGTGCCAGCCGTGAAGGGGGCATGGACACTGAAGCTTTCTTT

abundance: .
j_gene: TRBJ2-2
v_gene: TRBV25-1
d_gene: TRBD1
CDR3aa: CASLETGTGATNTGELFF
CDR3nt: TGTGCCAGTTTAGAGACCGGGACAGGGGCCACGAACACCGGGGAGCTGTTTTTT

abundance: .
j_gene: TRBJ1-2
v_gene: TRBV7-2
d_gene: TRBD1
CDR3aa: CASSPMPTTGGSGGYTF
CDR3nt: TGTGCCAGCAGCCCGATGCCCACGACAGGGGGATCGGGAGGCTACACCTTC

abundance: .
j_gene: TRBJ2-1
v_gene: TRBV6-9
d_gene: TRBD2
CDR3aa: CASRTSGRRYNEQFF
CDR3nt: TGTGCCAGCAGAACTAGCGGGAGGCGTTACAATGAGCAGTTCTTC

abundance: .
j_gene: TRBJ2-1
v_gene: TRBV9
d_gene: TRBD2
CDR3aa: CASSANLPGGNNEQFF
CDR3nt: TGTGCCAGCAGCGCCAATCTTCCGGGAGGGAACAATGAGCAGTTCTTC

abundance: .
j_gene: TRBJ1-1
v_gene: TRBV19
d_gene: .
CDR3aa: CASHPRLMNTEAFF
CDR3nt: TGTGCCAGCCACCCGAGGCTCATGAACACTGAAGCTTTCTTT

abundance: .
j_gene: TRBJ1-1
v_gene: TRBV2
d_gene: .
CDR3aa: CASSAELMNTEAFF
CDR3nt: TGTGCCAGCAGCGCGGAGCTAATGAACACTGAAGCTTTCTTT

abundance: .
j_gene: TRBJ2-7
v_gene: TRBV7-9
d_gene: TRBD2
CDR3aa: CASSLAGGHEQYF
CDR3nt: TGTGCCAGCAGCTTAGCGGGAGGGCACGAGCAGTACTTC

abundance: .
j_gene: TRBJ1-3
v_gene: TRBV2
d_gene: TRBD1
CDR3aa: CASIGGTGNTIYF
CDR3nt: TGTGCCAGCATAGGGGGCACTGGAAACACCATATATTTT

abundance: .
j_gene: TRBJ1-5
v_gene: TRBV10-2
d_gene: .
CDR3aa: CASKVRADSNQPQHF
CDR3nt: TGCGCCAGCAAGGTCAGGGCGGATAGCAATCAGCCCCAGCATTTT

abundance: .
j_gene: TRBJ2-5
v_gene: TRBV3-1/TRBV3-2
d_gene: TRBD2
CDR3aa: CASSQDVGRVQETQYF
CDR3nt: TGTGCCAGCAGCCAAGATGTCGGGAGGGTCCAAGAGACCCAGTACTTC

abundance: .
j_gene: TRBJ1-1
v_gene: TRBV6-1
d_gene: .
CDR3aa: CASSEAVMNTEAFF
CDR3nt: TGTGCCAGCAGTGAAGCTGTCATGAACACTGAAGCTTTCTTT

abundance: .
j_gene: TRBJ2-7
v_gene: TRBV15
d_gene: TRBD1
CDR3aa: CATSRDGDRRVQWSYEQYF
CDR3nt: TGTGCCACCAGCAGAGATGGGGACAGGAGAGTACAGTGGTCCTACGAGCAGTACTTC

abundance: .
j_gene: TRBJ2-3
v_gene: TRBV4-1
d_gene: .
CDR3aa: CASSQELVTDTQYF
CDR3nt: TGCGCCAGCAGCCAAGAACTAGTCACAGATACGCAGTATTTT

abundance: .
j_gene: TRBJ1-2
v_gene: TRBV10-3
d_gene: .
CDR3aa: CAISELDKTGYTF
CDR3nt: TGTGCCATCAGTGAATTGGACAAGACTGGCTACACCTTC

abundance: .
j_gene: TRBJ2-1
v_gene: TRBV27
d_gene: TRBD2
CDR3aa: CASSDPPGLVRYNEQFF
CDR3nt: TGTGCCAGCAGTGACCCCCCGGGACTAGTTAGATACAATGAGCAGTTCTTC

abundance: .
j_gene: TRBJ2-1
v_gene: TRBV6-1
d_gene: TRBD2
CDR3aa: CASSATSGRSYNEQFF
CDR3nt: TGTGCCAGCAGTGCGACTAGCGGCCGCTCCTACAATGAGCAGTTCTTC

abundance: .
j_gene: TRBJ1-5
v_gene: TRBV19
d_gene: .
CDR3aa: CASSITGSNQPQHF
CDR3nt: TGTGCCAGTAGTATCACCGGTAGCAATCAGCCCCAGCATTTT

abundance: .
j_gene: TRBJ2-3
v_gene: TRBV18
d_gene: TRBD1
CDR3aa: CASSRGTGRTDTQYF
CDR3nt: TGTGCCAGCTCACGGGGGACAGGGCGCACAGATACGCAGTATTTT

abundance: .
j_gene: TRBJ1-1
v_gene: TRBV7-9
d_gene: TRBD1
CDR3aa: CASSPRQGSTEAFF
CDR3nt: TGTGCCAGCAGCCCCCGACAGGGGTCCACTGAAGCTTTCTTT

abundance: .
j_gene: TRBJ1-1
v_gene: TRBV2
d_gene: .
CDR3aa: CASSARLLNTEAFF
CDR3nt: TGTGCCAGCAGTGCCCGACTCCTGAACACTGAAGCTTTCTTT

abundance: few
j_gene: TRBJ1-4
v_gene: TRBV25-1
d_gene: TRBD1
CDR3aa: CASSEMTGTEKLFF
CDR3nt: TGTGCCAGCAGTGAAATGACAGGGACTGAAAAACTGTTTTTT

abundance: .
j_gene: TRBJ2-1
v_gene: TRBV5-1
d_gene: TRBD2
CDR3aa: CASSAPGGSVDNEQFF
CDR3nt: TGCGCCAGCAGCGCCCCGGGCGGGAGTGTGGACAATGAGCAGTTCTTC

abundance: .
j_gene: TRBJ1-4
v_gene: TRBV6-5
d_gene: .
CDR3aa: CASRTSRGEKLFF
CDR3nt: TGTGCCAGCCGAACGTCCCGAGGGGAAAAACTGTTTTTT

abundance: .
j_gene: TRBJ1-1
v_gene: TRBV5-6
d_gene: .
CDR3aa: CASSLSGLSTEAFF
CDR3nt: TGTGCCAGCAGCTTATCAGGGCTCAGCACTGAAGCTTTCTTT

abundance: .
j_gene: TRBJ2-1
v_gene: TRBV6-1
d_gene: .
CDR3aa: CASSEVHGYYNEQFF
CDR3nt: TGTGCCAGCAGTGAAGTACACGGGTACTACAATGAGCAGTTCTTC

abundance: .
j_gene: TRBJ2-1
v_gene: TRBV30
d_gene: .
CDR3aa: CAWSDGGGPDVFF
CDR3nt: TGTGCCTGGAGTGACGGAGGTGGGCCAGACGTGTTCTTC

abundance: .
j_gene: TRBJ2-7
v_gene: TRBV2
d_gene: .
CDR3aa: CASSPSAKYEQYF
CDR3nt: TGTGCCAGCAGCCCTAGCGCCAAATACGAGCAGTACTTC

abundance: .
j_gene: TRBJ1-2
v_gene: TRBV6-5
d_gene: TRBD1
CDR3aa: CASKNRGNYGYTF
CDR3nt: TGTGCCAGCAAAAACAGGGGGAACTATGGCTACACCTTC

abundance: .
j_gene: TRBJ1-2
v_gene: TRBV6-1
d_gene: .
CDR3aa: CASSERRDGYTF
CDR3nt: TGTGCCAGCAGTGAAAGGAGGGACGGCTACACCTTC

abundance: once
j_gene: TRBJ2-2
v_gene: TRBV12-3/TRBV12-4
d_gene: .
CDR3aa: CASSLGGTGELFF
CDR3nt: TGTGCCAGCAGTTTGGGAGGAACCGGGGAGCTGTTTTTT

abundance: .
j_gene: TRBJ2-7
v_gene: TRBV11-2
d_gene: .
CDR3aa: CASRHPFGDPKTRWQYF
CDR3nt: TGTGCCAGCAGGCACCCCTTTGGGGACCCGAAGACTAGATGGCAGTACTTC

abundance: .
j_gene: TRBJ2-1
v_gene: TRBV4-2
d_gene: TRBD2
CDR3aa: CASSQPPGLAGGLSYNEQFF
CDR3nt: TGTGCCAGCAGCCAACCCCCGGGACTAGCGGGAGGGCTCTCCTACAATGAGCAGTTCTTC

abundance: .
j_gene: TRBJ1-2
v_gene: TRBV6-5
d_gene: TRBD1
CDR3aa: CASSRGQGASGYTF
CDR3nt: TGTGCCAGCAGCCGAGGACAGGGGGCGAGTGGCTACACCTTC

abundance: .
j_gene: TRBJ1-4
v_gene: TRBV28
d_gene: TRBD1
CDR3aa: CASSPGQGWGLEKLFF
CDR3nt: TGTGCCAGCAGTCCCGGACAGGGGTGGGGCCTGGAAAAACTGTTTTTT

abundance: .
j_gene: TRBJ1-1
v_gene: TRBV9
d_gene: .
CDR3aa: CASSVGALGGDTEAFF
CDR3nt: TGTGCCAGCAGCGTGGGGGCCCTTGGGGGGGACACTGAAGCTTTCTTT

abundance: once
j_gene: TRBJ1-5
v_gene: TRBV10-3
d_gene: TRBD1
CDR3aa: CAISLDRGSQPQHF
CDR3nt: TGTGCCATCAGCTTGGACAGGGGAAGTCAGCCCCAGCATTTT

abundance: once
j_gene: TRBJ1-1
v_gene: TRBV11-1
d_gene: .
CDR3aa: CASSPGTPGNTEAFF
CDR3nt: TGTGCCAGCAGTCCCGGGACTCCGGGAAACACTGAAGCTTTCTTT

abundance: once
j_gene: TRBJ2-3
v_gene: TRBV10-3
d_gene: TRBD2
CDR3aa: CAIRGGRAADTQYF
CDR3nt: TGTGCCATCAGAGGCGGGAGGGCCGCAGATACGCAGTATTTT

abundance: few
j_gene: TRBJ1-1
v_gene: TRBV27
d_gene: TRBD1
CDR3aa: CASSDFYPTGGAEAFF
CDR3nt: TGTGCCAGCAGTGACTTTTACCCTACAGGGGGTGCTGAAGCTTTCTTT

abundance: .
j_gene: TRBJ1-5
v_gene: TRBV4-1
d_gene: .
CDR3aa: CASSQVGGNQPQHF
CDR3nt: TGCGCCAGCAGCCAAGTCGGTGGCAATCAGCCCCAGCATTTT